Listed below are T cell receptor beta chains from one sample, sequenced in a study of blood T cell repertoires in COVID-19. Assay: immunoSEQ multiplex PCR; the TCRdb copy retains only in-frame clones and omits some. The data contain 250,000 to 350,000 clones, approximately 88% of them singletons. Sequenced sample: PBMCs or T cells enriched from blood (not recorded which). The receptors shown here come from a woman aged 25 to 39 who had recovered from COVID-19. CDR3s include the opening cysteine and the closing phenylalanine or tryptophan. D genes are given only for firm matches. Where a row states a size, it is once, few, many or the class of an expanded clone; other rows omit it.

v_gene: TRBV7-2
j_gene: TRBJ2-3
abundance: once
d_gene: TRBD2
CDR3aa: CASSLRSAGGPRDTQYF
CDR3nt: TGTGCCAGCAGCTTAAGATCGGCGGGGGGGCCGAGGGATACGCAGTATTTT

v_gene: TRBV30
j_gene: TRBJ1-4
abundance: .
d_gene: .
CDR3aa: CAWSVVRGSSPINEKLFF
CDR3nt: TGTGCCTGGAGTGTAGTAAGGGGCTCATCCCCCATTAATGAAAAACTGTTTTTT

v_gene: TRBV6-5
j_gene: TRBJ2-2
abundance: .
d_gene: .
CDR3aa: CASSFLRSVNTGELFF
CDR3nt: TGTGCCAGCAGTTTTCTGCGGAGCGTGAACACCGGGGAGCTGTTTTTT

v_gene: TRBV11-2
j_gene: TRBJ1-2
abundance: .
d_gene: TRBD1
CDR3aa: CASSLVQGQVSNYGYTF
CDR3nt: TGTGCCAGCAGCTTAGTACAGGGACAGGTAAGTAACTATGGCTACACCTTC

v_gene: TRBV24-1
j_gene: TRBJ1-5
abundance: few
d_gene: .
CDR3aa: CATSDARGNQPQHF
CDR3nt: TGTGCCACCAGTGATGCGCGGGGGAATCAGCCCCAGCATTTT

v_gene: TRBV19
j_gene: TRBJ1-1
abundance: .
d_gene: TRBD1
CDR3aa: CASRTGITEAFF
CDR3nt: TGTGCCAGTAGGACAGGGATTACTGAAGCTTTCTTT

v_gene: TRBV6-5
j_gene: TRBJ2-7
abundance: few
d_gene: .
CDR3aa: CASTLVPGSHEQYF
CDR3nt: TGTGCCAGCACCCTTGTACCAGGGTCCCACGAGCAGTACTTC

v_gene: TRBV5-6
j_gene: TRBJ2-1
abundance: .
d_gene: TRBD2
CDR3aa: CASSSSTSGAYNEQFF
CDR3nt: TGTGCCAGCAGCTCCTCGACTAGCGGTGCCTACAATGAGCAGTTCTTC

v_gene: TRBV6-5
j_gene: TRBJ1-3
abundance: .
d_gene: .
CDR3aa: CASSYFEGGDTIYF
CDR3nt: TGTGCCAGCAGTTACTTCGAAGGGGGGGACACCATATATTTT

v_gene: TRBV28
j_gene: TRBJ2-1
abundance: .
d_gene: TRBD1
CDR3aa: CASKITGTGVHNEQFF
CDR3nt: TGTGCCAGCAAGATAACCGGGACAGGGGTTCACAATGAGCAGTTCTTC

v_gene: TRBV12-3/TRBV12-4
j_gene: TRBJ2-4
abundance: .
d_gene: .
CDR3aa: CASSLDRQNIQYF
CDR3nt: TGTGCCAGCAGCCTGGACAGACAAAACATTCAGTACTTC

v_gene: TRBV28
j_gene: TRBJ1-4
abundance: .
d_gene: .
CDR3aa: CASSLGLPRGGEKLFF
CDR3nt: TGTGCCAGCAGTTTAGGTCTCCCAAGGGGCGGTGAGAAACTGTTTTTT

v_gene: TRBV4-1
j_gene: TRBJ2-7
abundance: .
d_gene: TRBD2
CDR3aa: CASSSRPSGLPYEQYF
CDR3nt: TGCGCCAGCAGCTCACGTCCTAGCGGGTTGCCATACGAGCAGTACTTC

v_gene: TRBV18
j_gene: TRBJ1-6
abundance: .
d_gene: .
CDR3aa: CASSPVYGDSPLHF
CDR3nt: TGTGCCAGCTCACCAGTTTACGGGGATTCACCCCTCCACTTT

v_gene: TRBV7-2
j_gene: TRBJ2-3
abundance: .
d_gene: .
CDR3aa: CASSLSMGGWDTQYF
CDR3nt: TGTGCCAGCAGCTTAAGTATGGGGGGTTGGGATACGCAGTATTTT

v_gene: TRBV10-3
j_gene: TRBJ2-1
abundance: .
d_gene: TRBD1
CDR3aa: CAISAWGQGNEQFF
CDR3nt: TGTGCCATCAGTGCCTGGGGACAGGGGAATGAGCAGTTCTTC

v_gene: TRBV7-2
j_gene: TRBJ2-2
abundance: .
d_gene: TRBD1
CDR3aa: CASSRNRDRGRTGELFF
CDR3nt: TGTGCCAGCAGCCGGAACCGGGACAGGGGTAGGACCGGGGAGCTGTTTTTT

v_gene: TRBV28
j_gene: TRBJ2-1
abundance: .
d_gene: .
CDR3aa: CASSLNRRNNEQFF
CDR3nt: TGTGCCAGCAGTTTAAATAGGCGGAACAATGAGCAGTTCTTC

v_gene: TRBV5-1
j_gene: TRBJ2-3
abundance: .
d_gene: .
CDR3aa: CASSSNMAPTDTQYF
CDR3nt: TGCGCCAGCAGCTCCAACATGGCCCCCACAGATACGCAGTATTTT

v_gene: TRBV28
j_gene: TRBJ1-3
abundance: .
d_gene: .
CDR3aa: CASSLFQGGGNTIYF
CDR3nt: TGTGCCAGCAGTTTATTTCAGGGAGGCGGAAACACCATATATTTT

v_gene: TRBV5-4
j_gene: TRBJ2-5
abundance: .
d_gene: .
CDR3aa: CASSLRQETQYF
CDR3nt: TGTGCCAGCAGCTTGCGGCAAGAGACCCAGTACTTC

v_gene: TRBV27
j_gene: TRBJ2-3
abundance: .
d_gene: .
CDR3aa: CASSGRAGGADTQYF
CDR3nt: TGTGCCAGCAGCGGTAGGGCGGGCGGCGCAGATACGCAGTATTTT

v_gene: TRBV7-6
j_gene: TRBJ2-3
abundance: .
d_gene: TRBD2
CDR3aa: CASSSPPGGLGTDTQYF
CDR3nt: TGTGCCAGCAGCTCTCCTCCGGGGGGGCTGGGCACAGATACGCAGTATTTT

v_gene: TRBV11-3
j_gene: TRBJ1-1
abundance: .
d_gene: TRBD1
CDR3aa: CASSSGGTENTEAFF
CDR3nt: TGTGCCAGCAGCAGCGGCGGGACAGAGAACACTGAAGCTTTCTTT

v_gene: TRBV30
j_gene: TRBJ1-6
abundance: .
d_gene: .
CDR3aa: CAWSSGPLHF
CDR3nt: TGTGCCTGGTCCAGTGGACCCCTCCACTTT

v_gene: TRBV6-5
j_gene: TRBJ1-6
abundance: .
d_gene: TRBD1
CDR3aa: CASSYPRGKRNSPLHF
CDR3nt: TGTGCCAGCAGTTACCCCAGGGGGAAACGTAATTCACCCCTCCACTTT

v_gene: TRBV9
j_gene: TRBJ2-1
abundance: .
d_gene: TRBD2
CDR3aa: CASSVGLADYNEQFF
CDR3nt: TGTGCCAGCAGCGTAGGACTAGCGGATTACAATGAGCAGTTCTTC

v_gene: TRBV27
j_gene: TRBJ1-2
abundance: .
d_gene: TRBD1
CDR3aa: CASSPPPGGAGYGYTF
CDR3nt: TGTGCCAGCAGCCCCCCGCCAGGGGGCGCTGGGTATGGCTACACCTTC

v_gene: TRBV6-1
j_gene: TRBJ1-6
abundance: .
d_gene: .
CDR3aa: CASSEAGGYYAPLHF
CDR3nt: TGTGCCAGCAGTGAAGCGGGGGGGTATTACGCACCCCTCCACTTT

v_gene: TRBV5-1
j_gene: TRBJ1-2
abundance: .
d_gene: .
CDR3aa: CASSLDIGGYTF
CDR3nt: TGCGCCAGCAGCTTGGACATTGGTGGCTACACCTTC

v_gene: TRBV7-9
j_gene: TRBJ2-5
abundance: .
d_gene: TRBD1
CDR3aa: CASGETGTETQYF
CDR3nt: TGTGCCAGCGGTGAGACAGGGACGGAGACCCAGTACTTC

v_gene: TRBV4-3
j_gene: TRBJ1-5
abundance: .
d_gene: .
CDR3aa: CASSQGQSNQPQHF
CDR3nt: TGCGCCAGCAGCCAAGGACAGTCAAATCAGCCCCAGCATTTT

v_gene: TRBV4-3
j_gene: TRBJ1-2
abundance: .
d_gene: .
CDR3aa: CASSHHLTQTDYGYTF
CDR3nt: TGCGCCAGCAGCCACCACTTGACACAAACAGACTATGGCTACACCTTC

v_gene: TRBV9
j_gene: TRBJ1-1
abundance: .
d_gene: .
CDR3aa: CASSVGSPGGTEAFF
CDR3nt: TGTGCCAGCAGCGTAGGTTCCCCCGGGGGGACTGAAGCTTTCTTT

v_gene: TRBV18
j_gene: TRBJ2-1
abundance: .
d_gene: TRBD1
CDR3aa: CASWPDRSTYNEQFF
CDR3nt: TGTGCCAGCTGGCCGGACAGGTCAACCTACAATGAGCAGTTCTTC

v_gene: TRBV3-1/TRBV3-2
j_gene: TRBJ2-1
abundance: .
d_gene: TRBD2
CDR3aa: CASTLDVLAGISEQFF
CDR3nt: TGTGCCAGCACTCTAGACGTACTAGCGGGAATCAGTGAGCAGTTCTTC

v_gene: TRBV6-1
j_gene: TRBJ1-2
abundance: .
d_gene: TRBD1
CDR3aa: CASSDIADRGSPYGYTF
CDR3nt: TGTGCCAGCAGTGATATTGCCGACAGGGGATCGCCCTATGGCTACACCTTC

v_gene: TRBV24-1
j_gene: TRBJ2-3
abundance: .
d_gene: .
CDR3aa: CATRKGADTQYF
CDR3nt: TGTGCCACCAGAAAGGGAGCAGATACGCAGTATTTT

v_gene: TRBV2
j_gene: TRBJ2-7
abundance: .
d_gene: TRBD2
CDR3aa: CATRPRGSEGKTYEQYF
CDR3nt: TGTGCCACTCGCCCTCGCGGGAGCGAGGGGAAAACCTACGAGCAGTACTTC

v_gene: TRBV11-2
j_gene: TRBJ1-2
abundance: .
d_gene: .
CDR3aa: CASSLEGGGGYTF
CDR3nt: TGTGCCAGCAGCTTAGAGGGAGGAGGTGGCTACACCTTC

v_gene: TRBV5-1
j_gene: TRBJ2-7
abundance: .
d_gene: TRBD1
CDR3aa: CASSLGPARGLVGYEQYF
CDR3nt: TGCGCCAGCAGCTTGGGTCCTGCAAGGGGGCTGGTGGGATACGAGCAGTACTTC

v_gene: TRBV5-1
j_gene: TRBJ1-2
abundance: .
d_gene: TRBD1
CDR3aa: CASSLKNGQDRYGYTF
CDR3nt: TGCGCCAGCAGCCTGAAAAATGGACAGGATCGATATGGCTACACCTTC

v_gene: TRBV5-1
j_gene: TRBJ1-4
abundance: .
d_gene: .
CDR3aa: CASSSGGTSNEKLFF
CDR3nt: TGCGCCAGCAGCTCGGGAGGGACTTCTAATGAAAAACTGTTTTTT

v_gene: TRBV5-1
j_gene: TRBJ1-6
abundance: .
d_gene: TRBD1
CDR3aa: CASSLRQGQGSPLHF
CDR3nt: TGCGCCAGCAGCCTAAGACAGGGTCAAGGTTCACCCCTCCACTTT

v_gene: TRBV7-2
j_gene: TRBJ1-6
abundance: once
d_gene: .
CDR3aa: CASSGRGAGSPLHF
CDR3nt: TGTGCCAGCAGCGGACGGGGGGCAGGATCACCCCTCCACTTT

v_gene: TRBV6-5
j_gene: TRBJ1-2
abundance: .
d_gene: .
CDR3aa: CASSGAGQYYGYTF
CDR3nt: TGTGCCAGCAGCGGCGCAGGACAGTACTATGGCTACACCTTC

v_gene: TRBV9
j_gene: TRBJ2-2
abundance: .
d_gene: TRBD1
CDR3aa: CASSVARDSVTGELFF
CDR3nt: TGTGCCAGCAGCGTAGCTAGGGACAGTGTTACCGGGGAGCTGTTTTTT

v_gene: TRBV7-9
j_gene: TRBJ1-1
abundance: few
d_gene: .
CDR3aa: CASSLVRMRVGVNTEAFF
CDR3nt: TGTGCCAGCAGCTTAGTACGGATGAGGGTGGGAGTGAACACTGAAGCTTTCTTT

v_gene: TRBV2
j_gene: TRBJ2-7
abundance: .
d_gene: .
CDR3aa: CASSAGHPPYEQYF
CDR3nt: TGTGCCAGCAGTGCGGGACACCCACCCTACGAGCAGTACTTC

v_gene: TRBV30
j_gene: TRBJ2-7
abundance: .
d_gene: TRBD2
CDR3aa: CAWSALPTGGEQYF
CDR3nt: TGTGCCTGGAGTGCCCTACCGACGGGGGGCGAGCAGTACTTC

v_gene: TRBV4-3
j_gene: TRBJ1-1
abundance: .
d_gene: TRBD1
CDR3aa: CASSQTRGLTEAFF
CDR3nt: TGCGCCAGCAGCCAGACCAGGGGGCTGACTGAAGCTTTCTTT

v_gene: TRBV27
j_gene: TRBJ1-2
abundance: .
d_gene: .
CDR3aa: CASRGRNYGYTF
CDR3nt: TGTGCCAGCAGGGGGAGGAACTATGGCTACACCTTC

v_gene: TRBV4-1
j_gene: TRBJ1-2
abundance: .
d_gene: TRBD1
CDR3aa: CASSLVGTDYGYTF
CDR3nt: TGCGCCAGCAGCCTTGTCGGGACAGACTATGGCTACACCTTC

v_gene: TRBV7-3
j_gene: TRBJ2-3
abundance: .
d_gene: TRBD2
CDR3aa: CASSLLAGGRSGSDTQYF
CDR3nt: TGTGCCAGCAGCTTACTAGCGGGGGGGCGGAGCGGATCAGATACGCAGTATTTT